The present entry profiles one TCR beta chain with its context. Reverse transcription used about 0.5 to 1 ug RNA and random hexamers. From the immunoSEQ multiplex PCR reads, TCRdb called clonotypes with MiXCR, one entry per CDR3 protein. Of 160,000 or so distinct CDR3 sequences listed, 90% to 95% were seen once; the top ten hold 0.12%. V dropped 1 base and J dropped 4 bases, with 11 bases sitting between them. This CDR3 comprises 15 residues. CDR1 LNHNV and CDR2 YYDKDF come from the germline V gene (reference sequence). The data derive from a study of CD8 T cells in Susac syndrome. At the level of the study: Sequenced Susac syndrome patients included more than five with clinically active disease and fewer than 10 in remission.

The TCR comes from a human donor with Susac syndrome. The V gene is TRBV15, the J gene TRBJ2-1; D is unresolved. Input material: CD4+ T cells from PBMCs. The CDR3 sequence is CATSRVRLIYNEQFF. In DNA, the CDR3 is TGTGCCACCAGCAGAGTCCGCCTTATATACAATGAGCAGTTCTTC.